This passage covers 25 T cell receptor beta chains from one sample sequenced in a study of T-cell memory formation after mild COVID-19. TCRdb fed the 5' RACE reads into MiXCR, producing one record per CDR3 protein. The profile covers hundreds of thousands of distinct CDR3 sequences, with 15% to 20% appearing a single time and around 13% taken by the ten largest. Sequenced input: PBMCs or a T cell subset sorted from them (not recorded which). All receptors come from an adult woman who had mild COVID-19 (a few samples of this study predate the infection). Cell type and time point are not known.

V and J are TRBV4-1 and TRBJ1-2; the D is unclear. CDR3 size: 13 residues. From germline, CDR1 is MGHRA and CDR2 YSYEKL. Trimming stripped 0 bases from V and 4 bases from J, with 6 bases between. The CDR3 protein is CASSQDGSYGYTF. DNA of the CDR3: TGCGCCAGCAGCCAAGACGGCAGCTATGGCTACACCTTC.

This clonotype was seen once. The CDR3 loop reads CATREGPGGYTF. CDR3 coding DNA: TGTGCCACCAGGGAGGGCCCCGGTGGCTACACCTTC. V is TRBV6-5 and J is TRBJ1-2, with D perhaps matching TRBD1 (5 bases). V was trimmed by 10 bases and J by 7 bases, leaving 16 bases between them. Germline CDR1 is MNHEY and CDR2 is SVGAGI. The CDR3 consists of 12 residues.

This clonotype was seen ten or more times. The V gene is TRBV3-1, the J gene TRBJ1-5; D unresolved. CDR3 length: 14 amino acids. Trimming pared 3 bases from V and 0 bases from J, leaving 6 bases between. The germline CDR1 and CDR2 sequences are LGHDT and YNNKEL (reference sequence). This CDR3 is CASSQTYSNQPQHF. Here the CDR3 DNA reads TGTGCCAGCAGCCAGACCTATAGCAATCAGCCCCAGCATTTT.

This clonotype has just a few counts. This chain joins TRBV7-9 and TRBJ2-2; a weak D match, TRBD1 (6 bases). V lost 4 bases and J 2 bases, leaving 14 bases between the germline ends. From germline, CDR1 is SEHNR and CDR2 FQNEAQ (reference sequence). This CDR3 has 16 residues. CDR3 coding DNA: TGTGCCAGCAGCTCAAACAGGGAAGACAACACCGGGGAGCTGTTTTTT. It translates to CASSSNREDNTGELFF.

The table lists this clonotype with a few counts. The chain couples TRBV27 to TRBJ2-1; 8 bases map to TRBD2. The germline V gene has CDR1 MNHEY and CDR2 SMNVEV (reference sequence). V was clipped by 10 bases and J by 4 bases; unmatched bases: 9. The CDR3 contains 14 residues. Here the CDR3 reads CATAVAGPYNEQFF. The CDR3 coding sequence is TGTGCCACCGCCGTAGCGGGACCATACAATGAGCAGTTCTTC.

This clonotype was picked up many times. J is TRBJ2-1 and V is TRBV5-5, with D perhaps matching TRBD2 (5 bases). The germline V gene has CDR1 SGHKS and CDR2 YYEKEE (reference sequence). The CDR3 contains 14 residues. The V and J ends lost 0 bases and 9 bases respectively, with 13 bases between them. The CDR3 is CASSLVRVRSEQFF. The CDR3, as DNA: TGTGCCAGCAGCTTGGTGAGGGTGCGGTCTGAGCAGTTCTTC.

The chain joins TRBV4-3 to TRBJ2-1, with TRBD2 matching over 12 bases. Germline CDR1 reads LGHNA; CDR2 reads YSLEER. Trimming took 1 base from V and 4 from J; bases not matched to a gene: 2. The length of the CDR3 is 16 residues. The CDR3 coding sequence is TGCGCCAGCAGCCAAGGACTAGCGGGAGCTTACAATGAGCAGTTCTTC. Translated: CASSQGLAGAYNEQFF.

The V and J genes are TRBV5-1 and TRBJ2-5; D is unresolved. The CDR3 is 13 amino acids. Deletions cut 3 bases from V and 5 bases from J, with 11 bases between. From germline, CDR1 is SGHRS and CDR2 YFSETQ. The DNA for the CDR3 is TGCGCCAGCAGCTCGGATGCGTCGGAGACCCAGTACTTC. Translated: CASSSDASETQYF. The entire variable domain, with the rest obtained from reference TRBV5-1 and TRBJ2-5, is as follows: KAGVTQTPRYLIKTRGQQVTLSCSPISGHRSVSWYQQTPGQGLQFLFEYFSETQRNKGNFPGRFSGRQFSNSRSEMNVSTLELGDSALYLCASSSDASETQYFGPGTRLLVL.

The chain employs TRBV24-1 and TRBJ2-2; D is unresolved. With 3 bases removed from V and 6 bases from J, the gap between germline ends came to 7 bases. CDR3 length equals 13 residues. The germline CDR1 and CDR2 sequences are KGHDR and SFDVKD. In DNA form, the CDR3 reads TGTGCCACCAGTGATAGGAGACCCGGGGAGCTGTTTTTT. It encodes CATSDRRPGELFF.

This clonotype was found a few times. The chain's CDR3 is CASSPPGMSYEQYF. CDR3 nucleotides: TGTGCCAGCTCACCACCAGGGATGTCCTACGAGCAGTACTTC. The chain uses TRBV18 and TRBJ2-7; D not certain. The germline V gene has CDR1 KGHSH and CDR2 LQKENI. V lost 0 bases and J 1 base, leaving 7 bases between the germline ends. The CDR3 runs 14 residues.

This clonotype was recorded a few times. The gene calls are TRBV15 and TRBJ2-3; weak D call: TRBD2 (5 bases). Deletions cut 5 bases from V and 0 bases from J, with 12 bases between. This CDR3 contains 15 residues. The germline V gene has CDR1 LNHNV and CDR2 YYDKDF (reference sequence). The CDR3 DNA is TGTGCCACCAGCCGCCCAGCGGAGAGCACAGATACGCAGTATTTT. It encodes CATSRPAESTDTQYF.

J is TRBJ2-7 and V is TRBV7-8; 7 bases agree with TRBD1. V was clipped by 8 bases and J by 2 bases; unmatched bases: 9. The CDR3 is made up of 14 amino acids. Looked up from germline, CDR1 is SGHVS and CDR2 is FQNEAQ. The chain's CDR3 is CASSGGQTPYEQYF. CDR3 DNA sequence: TGTGCCAGCTCTGGGGGACAGACCCCCTACGAGCAGTACTTC.

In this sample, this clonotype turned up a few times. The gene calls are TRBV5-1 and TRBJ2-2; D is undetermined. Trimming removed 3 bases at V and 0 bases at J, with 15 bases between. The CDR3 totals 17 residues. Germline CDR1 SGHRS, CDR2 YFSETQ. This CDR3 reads CASSYPPWQSNTGELFF. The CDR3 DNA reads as TGCGCCAGCAGCTACCCCCCCTGGCAGTCGAACACCGGGGAGCTGTTTTTT.

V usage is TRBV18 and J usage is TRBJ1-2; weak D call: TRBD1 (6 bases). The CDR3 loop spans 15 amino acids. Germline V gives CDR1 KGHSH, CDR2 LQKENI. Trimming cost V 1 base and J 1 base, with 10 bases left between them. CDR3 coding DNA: TGTGCCAGCTCACCACGGGACAACCTTAACTATGGCTACACCTTC. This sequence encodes CASSPRDNLNYGYTF.

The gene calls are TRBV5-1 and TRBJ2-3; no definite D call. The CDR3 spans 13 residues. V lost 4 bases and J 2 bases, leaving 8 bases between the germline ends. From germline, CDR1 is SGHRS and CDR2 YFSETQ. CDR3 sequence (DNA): TGCGCCAGCAGCCCCCATGTCACAGATACGCAGTATTTT. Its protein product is CASSPHVTDTQYF.

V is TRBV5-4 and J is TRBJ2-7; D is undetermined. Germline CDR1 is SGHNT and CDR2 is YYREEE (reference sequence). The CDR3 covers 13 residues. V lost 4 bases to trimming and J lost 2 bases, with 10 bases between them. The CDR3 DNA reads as TGTGCCAGCAGCGTCGGACCGGCCTACGAGCAGTACTTC. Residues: CASSVGPAYEQYF.

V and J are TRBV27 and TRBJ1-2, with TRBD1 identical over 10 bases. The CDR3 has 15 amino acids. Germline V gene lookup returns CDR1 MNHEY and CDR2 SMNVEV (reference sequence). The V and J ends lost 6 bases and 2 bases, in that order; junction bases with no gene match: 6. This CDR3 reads CASSQAGQGNYGYTF. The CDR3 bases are TGTGCCAGCAGCCAGGCGGGACAGGGGAACTATGGCTACACCTTC.

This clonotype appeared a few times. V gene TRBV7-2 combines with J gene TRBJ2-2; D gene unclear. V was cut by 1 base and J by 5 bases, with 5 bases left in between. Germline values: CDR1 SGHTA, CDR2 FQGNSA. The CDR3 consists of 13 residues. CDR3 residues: CASSLGWTGELFF. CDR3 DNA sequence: TGTGCCAGCAGCTTAGGATGGACCGGGGAGCTGTTTTTT.

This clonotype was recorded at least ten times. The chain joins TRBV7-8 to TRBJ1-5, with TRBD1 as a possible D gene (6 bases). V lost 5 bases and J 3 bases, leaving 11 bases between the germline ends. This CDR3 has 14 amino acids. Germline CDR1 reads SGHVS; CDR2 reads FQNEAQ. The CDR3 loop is CASSPGQLNQPQHF. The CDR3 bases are TGTGCCAGCAGCCCTGGACAGCTCAATCAGCCCCAGCATTTT.

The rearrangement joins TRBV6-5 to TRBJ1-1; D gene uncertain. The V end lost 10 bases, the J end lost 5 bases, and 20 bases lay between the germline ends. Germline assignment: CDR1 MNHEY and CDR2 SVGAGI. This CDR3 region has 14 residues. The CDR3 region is CATRMSRVRTEAFF. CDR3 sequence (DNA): TGTGCCACCAGGATGAGTCGAGTGCGGACTGAAGCTTTCTTT.

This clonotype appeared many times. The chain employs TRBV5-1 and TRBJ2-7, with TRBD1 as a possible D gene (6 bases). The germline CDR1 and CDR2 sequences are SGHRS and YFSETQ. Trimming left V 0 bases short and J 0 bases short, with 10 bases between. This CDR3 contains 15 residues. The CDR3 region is CASSLEQGLSYEQYF. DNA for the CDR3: TGCGCCAGCAGCTTGGAACAGGGCCTCTCCTACGAGCAGTACTTC. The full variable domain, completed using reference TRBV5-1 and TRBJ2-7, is KAGVTQTPRYLIKTRGQQVTLSCSPISGHRSVSWYQQTPGQGLQFLFEYFSETQRNKGNFPGRFSGRQFSNSRSEMNVSTLELGDSALYLCASSLEQGLSYEQYFGPGTRLTVT.

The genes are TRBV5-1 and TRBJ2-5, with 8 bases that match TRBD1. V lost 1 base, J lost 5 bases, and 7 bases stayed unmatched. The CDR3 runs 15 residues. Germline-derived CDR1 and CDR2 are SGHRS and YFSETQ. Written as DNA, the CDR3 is TGCGCCAGCAGCTTGACCAGGACAGGGAGGGAGACCCAGTACTTC. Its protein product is CASSLTRTGRETQYF.

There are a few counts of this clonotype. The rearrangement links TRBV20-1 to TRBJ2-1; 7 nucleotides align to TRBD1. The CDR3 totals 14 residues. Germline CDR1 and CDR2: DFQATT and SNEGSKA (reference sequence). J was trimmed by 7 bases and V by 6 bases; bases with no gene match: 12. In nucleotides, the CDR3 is TGCAGTGCCCTCGGGGACAGAGGGGCTAATGAGCAGTTCTTC. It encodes CSALGDRGANEQFF.

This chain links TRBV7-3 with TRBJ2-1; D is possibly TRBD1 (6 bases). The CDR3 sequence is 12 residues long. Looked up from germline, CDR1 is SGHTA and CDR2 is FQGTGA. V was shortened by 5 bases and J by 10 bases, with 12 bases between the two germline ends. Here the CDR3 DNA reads TGTGCCAGCAGCAACAGGGCTGGCGAGCAGTTCTTC. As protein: CASSNRAGEQFF.

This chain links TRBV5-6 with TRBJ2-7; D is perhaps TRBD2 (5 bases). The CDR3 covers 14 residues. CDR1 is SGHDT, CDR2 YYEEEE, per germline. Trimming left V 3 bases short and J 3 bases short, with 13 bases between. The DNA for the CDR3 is TGTGCCAGCAGCTCTGACGGACTCATCTACGAGCAGTACTTC. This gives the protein CASSSDGLIYEQYF.